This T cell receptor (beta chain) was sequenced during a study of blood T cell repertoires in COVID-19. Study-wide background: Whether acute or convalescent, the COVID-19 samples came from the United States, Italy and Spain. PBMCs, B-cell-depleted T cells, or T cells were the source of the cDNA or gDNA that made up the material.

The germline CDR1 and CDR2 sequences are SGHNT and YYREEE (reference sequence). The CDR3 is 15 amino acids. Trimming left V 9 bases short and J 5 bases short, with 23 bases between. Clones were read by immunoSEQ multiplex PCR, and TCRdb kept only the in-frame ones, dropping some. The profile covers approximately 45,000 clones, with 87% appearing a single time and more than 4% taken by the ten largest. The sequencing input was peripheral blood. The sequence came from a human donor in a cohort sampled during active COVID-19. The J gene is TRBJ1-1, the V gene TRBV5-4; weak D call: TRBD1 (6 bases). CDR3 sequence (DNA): TGTGCCACCAAAAACCTAAAAGGGGGATGGACTGAAGCTTTCTTT. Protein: CATKNLKGGWTEAFF. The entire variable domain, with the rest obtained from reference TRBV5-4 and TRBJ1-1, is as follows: ETGVTQSPTHLIKTRGQQVTLRCSSQSGHNTVSWYQQALGQGPQFIFQYYREEENGRGNFPPRFSGLQFPNYSSELNVNALELDDSALYLCATKNLKGGWTEAFFGQGTRLTVV.